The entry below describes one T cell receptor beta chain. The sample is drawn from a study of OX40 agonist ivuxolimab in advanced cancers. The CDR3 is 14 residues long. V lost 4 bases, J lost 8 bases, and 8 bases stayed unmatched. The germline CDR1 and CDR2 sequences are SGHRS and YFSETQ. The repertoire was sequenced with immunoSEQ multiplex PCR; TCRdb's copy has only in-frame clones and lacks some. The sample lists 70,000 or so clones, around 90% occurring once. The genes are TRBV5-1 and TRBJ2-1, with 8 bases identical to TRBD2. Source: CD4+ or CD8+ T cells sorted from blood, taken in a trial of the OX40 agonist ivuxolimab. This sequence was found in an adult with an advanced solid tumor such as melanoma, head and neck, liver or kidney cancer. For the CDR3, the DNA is TGCGCCAGCAGCCTGGCGGGAGGCCGAGATGAGCAGTTCTTC. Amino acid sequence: CASSLAGGRDEQFF.